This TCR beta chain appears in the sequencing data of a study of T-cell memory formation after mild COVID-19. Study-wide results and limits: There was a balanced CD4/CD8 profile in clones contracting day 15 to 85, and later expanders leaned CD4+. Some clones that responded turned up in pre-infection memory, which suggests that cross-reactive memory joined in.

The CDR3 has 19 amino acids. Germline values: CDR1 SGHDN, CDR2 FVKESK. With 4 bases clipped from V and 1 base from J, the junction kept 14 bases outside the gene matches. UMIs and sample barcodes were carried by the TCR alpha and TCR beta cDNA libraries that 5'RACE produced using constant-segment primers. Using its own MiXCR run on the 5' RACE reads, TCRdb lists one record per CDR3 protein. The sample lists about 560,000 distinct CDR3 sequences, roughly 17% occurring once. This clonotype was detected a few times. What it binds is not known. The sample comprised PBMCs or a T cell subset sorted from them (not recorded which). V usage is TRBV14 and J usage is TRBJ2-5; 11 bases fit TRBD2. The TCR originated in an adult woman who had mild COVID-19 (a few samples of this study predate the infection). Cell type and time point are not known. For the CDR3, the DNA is TGTGCCAGCAGCCCTTTAGATGTCGCTAGCGGGGGGTTCCAAGAGACCCAGTACTTC. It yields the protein CASSPLDVASGGFQETQYF.